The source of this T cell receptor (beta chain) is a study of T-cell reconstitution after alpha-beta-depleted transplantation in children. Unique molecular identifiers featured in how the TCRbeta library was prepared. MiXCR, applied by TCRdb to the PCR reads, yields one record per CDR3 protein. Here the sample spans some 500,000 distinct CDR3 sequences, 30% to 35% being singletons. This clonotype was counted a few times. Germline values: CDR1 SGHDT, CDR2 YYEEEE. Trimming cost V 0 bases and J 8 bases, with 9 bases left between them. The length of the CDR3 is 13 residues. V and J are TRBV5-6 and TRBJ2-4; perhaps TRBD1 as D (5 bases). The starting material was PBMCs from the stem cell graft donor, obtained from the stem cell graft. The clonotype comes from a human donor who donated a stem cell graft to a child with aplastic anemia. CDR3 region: CASSLGRVDIQYF. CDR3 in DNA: TGTGCCAGCAGCTTGGGCAGGGTTGACATTCAGTACTTC.